A selection of T cell receptor beta chains follows, all from one sample in a study of blood T cell repertoires in COVID-19. Sequenced by immunoSEQ multiplex PCR; TCRdb stores in-frame clones only, minus some. Of about 210,000 clones listed, around 83% are singletons. The sample comprised peripheral blood. These receptors originate from a man aged 40-49 years who had recovered from COVID-19. The conserved cysteine and the conserved F or W are not part of the CDR3 here.

>TRBV11-2|TRBJ2-1
ASSRLAGSGHNEQF
>TRBV7-2|TRBJ2-1
ASSFGQGANNEQF
>TRBV6-2/TRBV6-3|TRBJ2-3
ASSRTSGGLSTDTQY
>TRBV12-3/TRBV12-4|TRBJ2-1
ASSSLASEQF
>TRBV7-6|TRBJ2-2
ASSFRLAGGQNTGELF
>TRBV6-5|TRBJ1-5
ASSGSPNQPQH
>TRBV6-2/TRBV6-3|TRBJ2-3
ASSPSALSGASTDTQY
>TRBV6-1|TRBJ1-2
ASSELYGYT
>TRBV9|TRBJ2-7
ASSVLPGETYEQY
>TRBV9|TRBJ2-1
ASSVEGRGRHNEQF
>TRBV4-1|TRBJ2-7
ASSQAPGLAGGPRTYEQY
>TRBV27|TRBJ1-2
ASSFGTARYGYT
>TRBV2|TRBJ1-1
ASMGRAGGLEAF
>TRBV4-1|TRBJ2-1
ASSWFLGVTINEQF
>TRBV5-6|TRBJ1-2
ASSLTPTGNYGYT
>TRBV2|TRBJ2-3
ASSVGLAGVNTQY
>TRBV28|TRBJ2-1
ASSLSLAGVNEQF
>TRBV24-1|TRBJ2-3
ATSDPSGGLSTDTQY
>TRBV27|TRBJ2-1
ASSFLLGNEQF
>TRBV11-3|TRBJ2-1
ASSLDRGTNNEQF
>TRBV5-4|TRBJ2-3
ASSLARTSGASTDTQY
>TRBV18|TRBJ1-3
ASSPQGLSTGGRNTIY
>TRBV30|TRBJ2-7
AWRTATKYSYEQY
>TRBV7-9|TRBJ2-1
ATREGGGPYNEQF
>TRBV27|TRBJ1-1
ASSLDRVEMNTEAF
>TRBV6-5|TRBJ1-5
ASRDYRVLNQPQH
>TRBV5-4|TRBJ2-3
ASSLAGAPDTQY
>TRBV3-1/TRBV3-2|TRBJ2-7
ASSQGQVGSYEQY
>TRBV24-1|TRBJ2-1
ATTVAGPGEVREGGNEQF
>TRBV11-2|TRBJ2-7
ASSAGGAPSYEQY
>TRBV3-1/TRBV3-2|TRBJ1-2
ASSANPGRGYT
>TRBV11-2|TRBJ1-1
ASSLDPGATEAF
>TRBV18|TRBJ2-7
ASSRSPGLAAYEQY
>TRBV11-3|TRBJ2-7
ASSDRNSGRDEQY
>TRBV6-5|TRBJ2-4
ASSYSIGVGNIQY
>TRBV5-5|TRBJ2-3
ASSPRTSGGAADTQY
>TRBV19|TRBJ2-4
ASSIAEAKNIQY
>TRBV11-2|TRBJ1-1
ASSLGRGTAKAF
>TRBV6-5|TRBJ1-2
ASSYRLDSYYGYT
>TRBV27|TRBJ2-3
ASSDRRGADTQY
>TRBV12-3/TRBV12-4|TRBJ2-2
ASSTQVTGELF
>TRBV11-3|TRBJ1-1
ASSFNRVNTEAF
>TRBV6-5|TRBJ1-6
ASRFNRDSPLH
>TRBV5-1|TRBJ2-2
ASSLLVFRNSDTGELF
>TRBV15|TRBJ2-1
ATSTRTTGNEQF
>TRBV7-8|TRBJ1-1
ASSLRGGYTEAF
>TRBV5-1|TRBJ1-6
ASSEQGNSPLH
>TRBV30|TRBJ1-5
AWRQGGQPQH
>TRBV5-1|TRBJ2-2
ASTRQGTNTGELF
>TRBV5-4|TRBJ2-1
ASSTSSGPTGEQF
>TRBV5-4|TRBJ1-1
ASSLSFTGGGGYAEAF
>TRBV11-2|TRBJ2-2
ASSFRASSNTGELF
>TRBV7-6|TRBJ1-2
ASSPRQGYYGYT
>TRBV24-1|TRBJ1-2
ATSDSLRTGRANYGYT
>TRBV6-2/TRBV6-3|TRBJ2-7
ASSYGTAIAVEQY
>TRBV18|TRBJ2-7
ASSPVRGSAYEQY
>TRBV18|TRBJ1-2
ASSPGQGTYGYT
>TRBV24-1|TRBJ2-1
ATSDSMTSGEQF